This TCR beta chain originates from a study of blood T cell repertoires in COVID-19. As originally analysed: For nucleated cells, counts were estimated from reference gene primer amplification. Assay used: immunoSEQ multiplex PCR; TCRdb lists only in-frame clones, some missing. For V, J and clone size, that table is used; D and trimming come from the DNA. This table has roughly 350,000 clones, more than 75% appearing once. In germline, CDR1 is KGHDR, CDR2 SFDVKD. The CDR3 runs to 13 residues. V lost 11 bases, J lost 5 bases, and 18 bases lay in between. The J gene is TRBJ2-7, the V gene TRBV24-1; a weak D match, TRBD2 (5 bases). The sequenced material came from peripheral blood. The TCR sequence derives from a woman in her 30s with COVID-19, enrolled during active disease. The CDR3 DNA is TGTGCCAAAGGCGACTCGAGCGGCCACGAGCAGTACTTC. Translated: CAKGDSSGHEQYF.